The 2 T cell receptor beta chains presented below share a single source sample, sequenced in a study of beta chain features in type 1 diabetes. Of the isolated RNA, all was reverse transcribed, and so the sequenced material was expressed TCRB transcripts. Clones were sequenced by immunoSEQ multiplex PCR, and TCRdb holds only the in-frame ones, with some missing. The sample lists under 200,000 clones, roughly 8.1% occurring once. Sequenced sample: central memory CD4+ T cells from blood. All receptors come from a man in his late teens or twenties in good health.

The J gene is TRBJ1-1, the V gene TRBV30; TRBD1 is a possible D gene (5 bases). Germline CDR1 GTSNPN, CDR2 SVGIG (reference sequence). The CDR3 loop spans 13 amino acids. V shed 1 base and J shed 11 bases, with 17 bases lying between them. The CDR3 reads CAWSGGRMKSAFF. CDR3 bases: TGTGCCTGGAGTGGGGGCCGTATGAAGTCGGCTTTCTTT. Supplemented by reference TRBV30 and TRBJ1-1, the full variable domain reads SQTIHQWPATLVQPVGSPLSLECTVEGTSNPNLYWYRQAAGRGLQLLFYSVGIGQISSEVPQNLSASRPQDRQFILSSKKLLLSDSGFYLCAWSGGRMKSAFFGQGTRLTVV.

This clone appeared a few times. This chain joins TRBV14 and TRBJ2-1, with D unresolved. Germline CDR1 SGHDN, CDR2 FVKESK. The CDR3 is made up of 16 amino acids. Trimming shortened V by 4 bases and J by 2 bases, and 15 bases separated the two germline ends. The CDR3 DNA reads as TGTGCCAGCAGCCCACTCTTTGGCGGTGCCTACAATGAGCAGTTCTTC. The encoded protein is CASSPLFGGAYNEQFF.